Included here is one T cell receptor (beta chain) sequence, with context. Its antigen is still unknown. The length of the CDR3 is 15 residues. Losses at the gene ends were 5 bases for V and 4 bases for J; bases not matched to a gene: 11. In germline, CDR1 is SGHRS, CDR2 YFSETQ. These data originate in a study of T cell responses to AZD1222 COVID-19 vaccine. Study-wide results and limits: Donors were mostly white British, more females; clonal diversity possibly underestimated. Across spike, vaccine-associated CD4 TCRs were found, dominant at 160-218 and 743-854. Per reports, nearly half of all spike-specific TCRs target regions that are unmutated in variants.

The method was immunoSEQ multiplex PCR; TCRdb's version includes in-frame clones alone and lacks a portion of them. Seen here are roughly 80,000 clones, roughly 85% observed once, and the top ten hold 2.5% to 3%. This clonotype originated in an adult in good health. The chain combines TRBV5-1 with TRBJ1-1, with 7 bases matching TRBD1. Sample: peripheral blood, taken on day 0 of AZD1222 vaccination. CDR3 amino acids: CASSYVTGAGTEAFF. The CDR3 nucleotides read TGCGCCAGCAGTTATGTAACAGGGGCTGGCACTGAAGCTTTCTTT.